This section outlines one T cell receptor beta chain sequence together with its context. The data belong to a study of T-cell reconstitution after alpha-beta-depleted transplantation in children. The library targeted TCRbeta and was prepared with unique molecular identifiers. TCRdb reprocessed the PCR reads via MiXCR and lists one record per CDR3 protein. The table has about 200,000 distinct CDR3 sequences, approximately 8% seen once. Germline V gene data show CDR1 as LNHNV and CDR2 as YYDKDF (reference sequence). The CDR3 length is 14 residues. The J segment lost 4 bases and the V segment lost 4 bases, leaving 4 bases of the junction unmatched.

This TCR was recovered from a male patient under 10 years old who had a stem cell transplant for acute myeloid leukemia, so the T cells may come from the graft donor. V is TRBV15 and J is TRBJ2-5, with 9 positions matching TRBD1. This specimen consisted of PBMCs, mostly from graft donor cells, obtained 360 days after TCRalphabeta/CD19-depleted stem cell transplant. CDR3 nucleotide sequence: TGTGCCACCAGCAACCGGACAGGGGTAGAGACCCAGTACTTC. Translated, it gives CATSNRTGVETQYF.